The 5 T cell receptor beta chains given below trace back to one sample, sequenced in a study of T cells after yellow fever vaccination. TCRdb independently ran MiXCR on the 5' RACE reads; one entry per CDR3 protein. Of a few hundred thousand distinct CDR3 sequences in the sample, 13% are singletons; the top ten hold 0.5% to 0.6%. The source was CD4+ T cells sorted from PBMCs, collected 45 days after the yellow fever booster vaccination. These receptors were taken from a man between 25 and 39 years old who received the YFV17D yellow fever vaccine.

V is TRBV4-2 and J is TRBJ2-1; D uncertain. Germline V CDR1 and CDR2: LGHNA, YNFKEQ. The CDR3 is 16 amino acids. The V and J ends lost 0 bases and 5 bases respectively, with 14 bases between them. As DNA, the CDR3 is TGTGCCAGCAGCCAAGATTCGCCTAGAATCGACAATGAGCAGTTCTTC. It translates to CASSQDSPRIDNEQFF.

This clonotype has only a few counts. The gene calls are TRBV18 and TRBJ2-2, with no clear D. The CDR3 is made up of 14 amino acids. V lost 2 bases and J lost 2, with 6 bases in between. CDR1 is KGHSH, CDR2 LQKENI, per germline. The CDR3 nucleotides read TGTGCCAGCTCACCAAATTCAAACACCGGGGAGCTGTTTTTT. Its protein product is CASSPNSNTGELFF.

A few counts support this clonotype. DNA of the CDR3: TGTGCCAGCACGACCATTCGGGGGAGAGACGAGCAGTACTTC. This translates into CASTTIRGRDEQYF. The chain recombines TRBV18 with TRBJ2-7, with D tentatively TRBD2 (6 bases). Deletions cut 8 bases from V and 5 bases from J, with 19 bases between. This CDR3 contains 14 residues. Germline CDR1 reads KGHSH; CDR2 reads LQKENI. Full variable domain (remainder filled in from reference TRBV18 and TRBJ2-7): NAGVMQNPRHLVRRRGQEARLRCSPMKGHSHVYWYRQLPEEGLKFMVYLQKENIIDESGMPKERFSAEFPKEGPSILRIQQVVRGDSAAYFCASTTIRGRDEQYFGPGTRLTVT.

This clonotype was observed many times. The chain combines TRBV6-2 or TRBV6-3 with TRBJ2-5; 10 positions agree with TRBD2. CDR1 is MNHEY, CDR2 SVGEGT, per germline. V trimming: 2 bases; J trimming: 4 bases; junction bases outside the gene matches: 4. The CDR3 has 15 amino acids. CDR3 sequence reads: CASSYLAGVGETQYF. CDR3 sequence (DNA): TGTGCCAGCAGTTACCTAGCGGGAGTTGGAGAGACCCAGTACTTC.

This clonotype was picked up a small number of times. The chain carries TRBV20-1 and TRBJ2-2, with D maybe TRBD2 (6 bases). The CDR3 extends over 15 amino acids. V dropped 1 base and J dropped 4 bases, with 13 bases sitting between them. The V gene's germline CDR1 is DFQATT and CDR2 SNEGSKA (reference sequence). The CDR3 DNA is TGCAGTGCTAGAGTCGCGGGAACGGGCACCGGGGAGCTGTTTTTT. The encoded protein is CSARVAGTGTGELFF.